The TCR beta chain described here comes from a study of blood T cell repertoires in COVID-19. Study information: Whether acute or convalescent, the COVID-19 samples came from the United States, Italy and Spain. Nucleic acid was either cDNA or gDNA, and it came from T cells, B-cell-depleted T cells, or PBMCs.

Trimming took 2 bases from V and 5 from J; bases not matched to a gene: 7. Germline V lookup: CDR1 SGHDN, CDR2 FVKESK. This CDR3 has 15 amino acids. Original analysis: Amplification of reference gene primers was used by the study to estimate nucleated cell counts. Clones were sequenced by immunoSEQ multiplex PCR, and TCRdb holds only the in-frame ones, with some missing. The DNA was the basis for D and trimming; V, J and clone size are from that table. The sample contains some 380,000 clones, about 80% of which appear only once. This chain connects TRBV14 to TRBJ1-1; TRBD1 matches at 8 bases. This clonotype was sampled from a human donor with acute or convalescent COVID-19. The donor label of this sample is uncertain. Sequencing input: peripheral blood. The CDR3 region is CASSQPSTGATEAFF. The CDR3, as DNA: TGTGCCAGCAGCCAACCCTCGACAGGGGCAACTGAAGCTTTCTTT.